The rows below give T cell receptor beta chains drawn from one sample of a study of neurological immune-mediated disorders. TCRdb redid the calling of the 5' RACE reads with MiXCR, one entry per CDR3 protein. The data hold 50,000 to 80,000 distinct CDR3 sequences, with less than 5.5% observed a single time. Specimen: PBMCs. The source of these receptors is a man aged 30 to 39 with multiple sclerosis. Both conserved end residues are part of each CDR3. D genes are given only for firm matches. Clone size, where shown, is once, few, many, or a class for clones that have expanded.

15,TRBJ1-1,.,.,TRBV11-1,CASSLVGHLNTEAFF,TGTGCCAGCAGCTTAGTTGGTCACCTGAACACTGAAGCTTTCTTT
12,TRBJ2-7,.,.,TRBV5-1,CASSLERNEQYF,TGCGCCAGCAGCTTAGAAAGAAACGAGCAGTACTTC
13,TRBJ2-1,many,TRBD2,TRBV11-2,CASSPQRGNEQFF,TGTGCCAGCAGCCCCCAGCGGGGCAATGAGCAGTTCTTC
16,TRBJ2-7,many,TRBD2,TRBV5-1,CASSLGSGGTSYEQYF,TGCGCCAGCAGCTTGGGGAGCGGGGGGACCTCCTACGAGCAGTACTTC
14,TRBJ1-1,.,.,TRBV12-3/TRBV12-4,CASRQTGRGTEAFF,TGTGCCAGCAGACAAACAGGGCGGGGGACTGAAGCTTTCTTT
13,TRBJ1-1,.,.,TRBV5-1,CASSFNYGPEAFF,TGCGCCAGCAGCTTCAATTACGGGCCTGAAGCTTTCTTT
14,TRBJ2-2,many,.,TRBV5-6,CASTHGDYTGELFF,TGTGCCAGCACCCACGGGGATTACACCGGGGAGCTGTTTTTT
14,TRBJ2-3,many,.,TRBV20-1,CSAPDRGGADTQYF,TGCAGTGCTCCCGACCGAGGGGGAGCAGATACGCAGTATTTT
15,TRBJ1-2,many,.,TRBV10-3,CAISDAAGSAEGYTF,TGTGCCATCAGTGATGCGGCAGGCTCTGCGGAGGGCTACACCTTC
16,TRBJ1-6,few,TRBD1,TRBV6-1,CASNTGAHSYNSPLNF,TGTGCCAGCAATACAGGGGCGCACTCCTATAATTCACCCCTCAACTTT
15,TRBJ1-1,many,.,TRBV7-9,CASSSLDSPGTEAFF,TGTGCCAGCAGCTCGTTGGACTCCCCCGGGACTGAAGCTTTCTTT
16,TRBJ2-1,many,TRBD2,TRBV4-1,CASSQGTSGGADEQFF,TGCGCCAGCAGCCAAGGGACTAGCGGGGGGGCCGATGAGCAGTTCTTC
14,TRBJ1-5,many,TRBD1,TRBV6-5,CASTSGQGDQPQHF,TGTGCCAGCACCTCTGGACAGGGCGATCAGCCCCAGCATTTT
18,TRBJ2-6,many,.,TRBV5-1,CASSSNRDPRSGANVLTF,TGCGCCAGCAGCTCAAACCGGGACCCCCGCTCTGGGGCCAACGTCCTGACTTTC
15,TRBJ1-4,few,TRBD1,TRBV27,CASRPLGTGAEKLFF,TGTGCCAGCAGGCCCCTGGGGACAGGGGCTGAAAAACTGTTTTTT
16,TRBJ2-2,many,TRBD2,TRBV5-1,CASRTGVAGNTGELFF,TGCGCCAGCAGGACCGGGGTAGCGGGGAACACCGGGGAGCTGTTTTTT
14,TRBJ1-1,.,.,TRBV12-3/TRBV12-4,CASRPSGRGTEAFF,TGTGCCAGCAGACCCTCAGGACGGGGGACTGAAGCTTTCTTT
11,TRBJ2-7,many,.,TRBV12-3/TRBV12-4,CASIGRPIITF,TGTGCCAGCATTGGGCGGCCCATAATAACGTTC
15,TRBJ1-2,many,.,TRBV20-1,CSARDHGTSDYGYTF,TGCAGTGCTAGAGATCACGGGACAAGCGACTATGGCTACACCTTC
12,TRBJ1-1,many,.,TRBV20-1,CSARGGGTEAFF,TGCAGTGCTAGAGGGGGGGGCACTGAAGCTTTCTTT
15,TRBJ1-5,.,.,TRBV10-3,CAISEVLEDNQPQHF,TGTGCCATCAGTGAGGTCCTGGAGGACAATCAGCCCCAGCATTTT
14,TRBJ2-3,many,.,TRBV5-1,CASSLVGPTDTQYF,TGCGCCAGCAGCTTGGTGGGTCCAACAGATACGCAGTATTTT
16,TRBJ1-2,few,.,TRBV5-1,CASSLATRDTRYGYTF,TGCGCCAGCAGCTTAGCTACTCGGGACACCCGCTATGGCTACACCTTC
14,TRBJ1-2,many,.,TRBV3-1,CASSQDLVGRTYTF,TGTGCCAGCAGCCAAGATCTGGTAGGGCGGACCTACACCTTC
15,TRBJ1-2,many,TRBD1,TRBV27,CASSLLKGALQGYTF,TGTGCCAGCAGTTTATTAAAGGGGGCTCTTCAGGGCTACACCTTC
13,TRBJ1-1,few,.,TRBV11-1,CASSLQPEREAFF,TGTGCCAGCAGCTTACAGCCCGAAAGGGAAGCTTTCTTT
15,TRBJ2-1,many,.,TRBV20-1,CSARDEATGYNEQFF,TGCAGTGCTAGAGATGAGGCCACCGGCTACAATGAGCAGTTCTTC
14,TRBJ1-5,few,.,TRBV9,CASSFTIENQPQNF,TGTGCCAGCAGCTTTACAATCGAGAATCAGCCCCAGAATTTT
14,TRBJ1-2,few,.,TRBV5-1,CASSRDPQGPGYTF,TGCGCCAGCAGTCGGGACCCTCAGGGACCTGGCTACACCTTC
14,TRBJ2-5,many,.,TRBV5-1,CASSLGGDQETQYF,TGCGCCAGCAGCTTGGGGGGGGACCAAGAGACCCAGTACTTC
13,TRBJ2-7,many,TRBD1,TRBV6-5,CASSWDRGSEQYF,TGTGCCAGCAGTTGGGACAGGGGTTCCGAGCAGTACTTC
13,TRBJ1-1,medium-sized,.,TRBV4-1,CASSQTANTEAFF,TGCGCCAGCAGCCAAACAGCCAACACTGAAGCTTTCTTT
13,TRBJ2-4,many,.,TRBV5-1,CASSLDGANIQYF,TGCGCCAGCAGCTTGGATGGAGCAAACATTCAGTACTTC
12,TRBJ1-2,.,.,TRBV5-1,CASSLARQGYTF,TGCGCCAGCAGCTTGGCCCGCCAGGGCTACACCTTC
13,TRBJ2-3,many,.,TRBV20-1,CSASGLGTDTQYF,TGCAGTGCTAGCGGGTTGGGGACAGATACGCAGTATTTT
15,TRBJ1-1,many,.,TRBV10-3,CATRRGQLMNTEAFF,TGTGCCACTCGAAGAGGGCAACTCATGAACACTGAAGCTTTCTTT
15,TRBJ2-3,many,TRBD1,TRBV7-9,CASSSRDRVTDTQYF,TGTGCCAGCAGCTCTCGGGACAGGGTAACAGATACGCAGTATTTT
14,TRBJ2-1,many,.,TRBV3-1,CASSPAVAYNEQFF,TGTGCCAGCAGCCCAGCGGTAGCGTACAATGAGCAGTTCTTC
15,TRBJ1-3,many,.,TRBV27,CASLRGLTEANTIYF,TGTGCCAGCCTGAGGGGCTTGACAGAGGCAAACACCATATATTTT
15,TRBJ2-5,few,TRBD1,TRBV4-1,CASSGRDRGPETQYF,TGCGCCAGCAGCGGACGGGACAGGGGGCCAGAGACCCAGTACTTC
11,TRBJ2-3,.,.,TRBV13,CASSLADTQYF,TGTGCCAGCAGCTTAGCAGATACGCAGTATTTT
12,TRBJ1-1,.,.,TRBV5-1,CASSFGTSEAFF,TGCGCCAGCAGCTTCGGGACGTCCGAGGCTTTCTTT
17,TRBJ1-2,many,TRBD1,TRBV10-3,CAISESLPGQGDYGYTF,TGTGCCATCAGTGAGTCCCTCCCGGGACAGGGGGACTATGGCTACACCTTC
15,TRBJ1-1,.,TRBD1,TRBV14,CASSQERQGNTEAFF,TGTGCCAGCAGCCAAGAAAGACAGGGGAACACTGAAGCTTTCTTT
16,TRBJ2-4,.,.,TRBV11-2,CASSSVRGGSKNIQYF,TGTGCCAGCAGCTCGGTTCGCGGGGGCTCCAAAAACATTCAGTACTTC
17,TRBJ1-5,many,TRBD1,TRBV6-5,CASSLRGPVISNQPQHF,TGTGCCAGCAGTCTCAGGGGGCCGGTGATCAGCAATCAGCCCCAGCATTTT
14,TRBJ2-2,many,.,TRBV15,CATSRTVNTGELFF,TGTGCCACCAGTCGGACAGTCAACACCGGGGAGCTGTTTTTT
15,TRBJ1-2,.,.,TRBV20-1,CSTPSLGDQGYGYTF,TGCAGTACTCCCTCCTTGGGGGACCAGGGGTATGGCTACACCTTC
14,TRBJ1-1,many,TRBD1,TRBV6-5,CASRQGTGNTEAFF,TGTGCCAGCAGGCAGGGGACAGGGAACACTGAAGCTTTCTTT
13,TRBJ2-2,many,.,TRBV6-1,CASTPTRAGELFF,TGTGCCAGCACCCCCACCCGGGCCGGGGAGCTGTTTTTT
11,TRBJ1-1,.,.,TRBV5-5,CASSLSVRAHF,TGTGCCAGCAGCCTTTCCGTCAGGGCCCATTTT
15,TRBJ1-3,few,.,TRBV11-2,CASSLMWGAGNTIYF,TGTGCCAGCAGCTTAATGTGGGGAGCTGGAAACACCATATATTTT